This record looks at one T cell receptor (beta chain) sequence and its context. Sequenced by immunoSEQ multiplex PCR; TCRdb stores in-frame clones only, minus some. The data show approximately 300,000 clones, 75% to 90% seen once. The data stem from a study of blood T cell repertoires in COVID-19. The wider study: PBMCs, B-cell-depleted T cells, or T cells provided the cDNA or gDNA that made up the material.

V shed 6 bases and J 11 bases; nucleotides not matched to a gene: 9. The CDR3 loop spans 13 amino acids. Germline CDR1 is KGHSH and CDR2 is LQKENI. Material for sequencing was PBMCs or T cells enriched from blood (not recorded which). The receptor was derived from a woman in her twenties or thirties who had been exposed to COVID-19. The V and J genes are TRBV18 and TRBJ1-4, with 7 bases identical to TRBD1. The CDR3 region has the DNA TGTGCCAGCTCTACAGGGGAAGGGATTAAACTGTTTTTT. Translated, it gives CASSTGEGIKLFF.